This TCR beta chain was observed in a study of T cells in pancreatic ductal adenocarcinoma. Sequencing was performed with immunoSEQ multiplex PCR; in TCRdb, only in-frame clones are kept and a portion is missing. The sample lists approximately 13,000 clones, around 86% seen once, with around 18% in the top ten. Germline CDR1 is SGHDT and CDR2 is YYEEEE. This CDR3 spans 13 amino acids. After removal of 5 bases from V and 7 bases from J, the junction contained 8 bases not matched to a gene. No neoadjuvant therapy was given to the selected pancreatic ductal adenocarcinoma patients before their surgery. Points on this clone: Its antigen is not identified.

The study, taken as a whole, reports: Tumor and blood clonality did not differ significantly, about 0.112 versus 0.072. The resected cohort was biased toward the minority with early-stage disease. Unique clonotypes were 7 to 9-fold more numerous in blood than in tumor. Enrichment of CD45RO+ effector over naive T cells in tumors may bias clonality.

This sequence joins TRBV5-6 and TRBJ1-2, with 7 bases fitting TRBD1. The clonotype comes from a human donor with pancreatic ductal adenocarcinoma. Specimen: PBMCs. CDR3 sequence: CASSTTGVPGYTF. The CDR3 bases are TGTGCCAGCAGTACCACAGGGGTGCCTGGCTACACCTTC.